This TCR beta chain emerged from a study of T-cell memory formation after mild COVID-19. Study conclusions and caveats: The CD4+ clones that contracted clustered mainly within CM and EM, and the CD8+ clones concentrated in EMRA.

CDR3 length: 13 residues. The V end was cut by 2 bases, the J end by 5 bases, with 6 bases between. CDR1 is KGHSH, CDR2 LQKENI, per germline. About this clonotype: The antigen is not known.

The TCR alpha and TCR beta cDNA libraries, bearing sample barcodes and UMIs, were generated by 5'RACE using constant-segment primers. MiXCR was run by TCRdb on the 5' RACE reads, yielding one entry per CDR3 protein. The table shows about 200,000 distinct CDR3 sequences, with 16% occurring only once. The TCR originated in an adult woman who had mild COVID-19 (a few samples of this study predate the infection). Cell type and time point are not known. This chain links TRBV18 with TRBJ2-2; D remains unclear. Sequenced input: PBMCs or a T cell subset sorted from them (not recorded which). The CDR3 DNA is TGTGCCAGCTCACCAGCTATGACCGGGGAGCTGTTTTTT. As protein: CASSPAMTGELFF. Full variable domain (rest looked up from reference TRBV18 and TRBJ2-2): NAGVMQNPRHLVRRRGQEARLRCSPMKGHSHVYWYRQLPEEGLKFMVYLQKENIIDESGMPKERFSAEFPKEGPSILRIQQVVRGDSAAYFCASSPAMTGELFFGEGSRLTVL.